A selection of T cell receptor beta chains follows, all from one sample in a study of blood T cell repertoires in COVID-19. Measured with immunoSEQ multiplex PCR; TCRdb has only the in-frame clones, and not every one. The table has about 370,000 clones, roughly nine tenths seen once. Sequences were obtained from PBMCs or T cells enriched from blood (not recorded which). Source of these receptors: a middle-aged woman who had been exposed to COVID-19. CDR3s include the opening cysteine and the closing phenylalanine or tryptophan. The D gene is left open where the match is weak. Clone size appears in some rows only: once, few, many, or a class for an expanded clone.

TRBV14,.,TRBJ2-7,.,CASSQKGWWAYEQYF,TGTGCCAGCAGCCAAAAGGGGTGGTGGGCCTACGAGCAGTACTTC
TRBV19,.,TRBJ1-5,TRBD1,CASSPWTGRGDQPQHF,TGTGCCAGTAGTCCTTGGACAGGGCGGGGAGATCAGCCCCAGCATTTT
TRBV2,.,TRBJ2-1,TRBD1,CASSGGQVNEQFF,TGTGCCAGCAGTGGGGGACAGGTGAATGAGCAGTTCTTC
TRBV6-5,.,TRBJ2-1,TRBD2,CASLELAGVVEQFF,TGTGCCAGCCTGGAACTAGCGGGAGTCGTTGAGCAGTTCTTC
TRBV19,.,TRBJ1-2,TRBD1,CASSLRGRGYGYTF,TGTGCCAGTAGCCTAAGGGGGCGCGGATATGGCTACACCTTC
TRBV28,.,TRBJ1-4,.,CASSLGGVYEKLFF,TGTGCCAGCAGTTTAGGAGGGGTTTACGAAAAACTGTTTTTT
TRBV3-1/TRBV3-2,.,TRBJ2-3,TRBD2,CASSRNSGGADTQYF,TGTGCCAGCAGTCGCAATAGCGGGGGGGCAGATACGCAGTATTTT
TRBV11-3,once,TRBJ2-3,.,CASSLVGSVADTQYF,TGTGCCAGCAGCTTAGTGGGGAGTGTCGCAGATACGCAGTATTTT
TRBV18,.,TRBJ1-5,.,CASSPGQSSNQPQHF,TGTGCCAGCTCACCAGGACAGAGTAGCAATCAGCCCCAGCATTTT
TRBV4-3,.,TRBJ2-2,.,CASSHAVGVSTGELFF,TGCGCCAGCAGCCATGCTGTGGGAGTGTCAACCGGGGAGCTGTTTTTT
TRBV24-1,.,TRBJ1-1,TRBD1,CATSPGPGQGTPEAFF,TGTGCCACCAGTCCCGGCCCGGGACAGGGGACCCCTGAAGCTTTCTTT
TRBV5-4,.,TRBJ2-6,TRBD2,CASSLLGLAGPWRANVLTF,TGTGCCAGCAGCTTGTTGGGACTAGCGGGGCCTTGGAGGGCCAACGTCCTGACTTTC
TRBV29-1,.,TRBJ1-1,.,CSAAGGLNTEAFF,TGCAGCGCCGCCGGGGGACTAAACACTGAAGCTTTCTTT
TRBV2,.,TRBJ2-5,.,CASRRQIQETQYF,TGTGCCAGCAGGCGGCAGATCCAAGAGACCCAGTACTTC
TRBV7-2,.,TRBJ2-7,TRBD1,CASSLTGTGTYEQYF,TGTGCCAGCAGCCTAACCGGGACAGGGACCTACGAGCAGTACTTC
TRBV19,.,TRBJ2-7,TRBD2,CASSLGLIYEQYF,TGTGCCAGTAGCCTGGGACTAATCTACGAGCAGTACTTC
TRBV7-2,.,TRBJ1-2,TRBD1,CASSLAQTRRDRGGYTF,TGTGCCAGCAGCTTAGCCCAAACCCGCCGGGACAGGGGTGGCTACACCTTC
TRBV5-6,.,TRBJ1-6,.,CASVGGGSSYNSPLHF,TGTGCCAGCGTTGGTGGGGGGAGCTCCTATAATTCACCCCTCCACTTT
TRBV7-2,.,TRBJ1-5,TRBD1,CASSPGQVGQPQHF,TGTGCCAGCAGCCCGGGACAGGTGGGGCAGCCCCAGCATTTT
TRBV5-4,.,TRBJ1-2,TRBD1,CASSSGQANYGYTF,TGTGCCAGCAGCTCCGGACAGGCCAACTATGGCTACACCTTC
TRBV14,.,TRBJ2-5,TRBD1,CASSQHTGTAQETQYF,TGTGCCAGCAGCCAGCATACCGGGACAGCCCAAGAGACCCAGTACTTC
TRBV6-2/TRBV6-3,.,TRBJ1-5,.,CASSSPGLGNQPQHF,TGTGCCAGCAGTTCCCCAGGGCTGGGCAATCAGCCCCAGCATTTT
TRBV30,.,TRBJ1-1,TRBD1,CAWAPDRGMNTEAFF,TGTGCCTGGGCCCCGGACAGGGGGATGAACACTGAAGCTTTCTTT
TRBV19,.,TRBJ1-1,.,CASSIDGTGPRYTEAFF,TGTGCCAGTAGTATAGATGGAACAGGGCCGCGATACACTGAAGCTTTCTTT
TRBV7-8,.,TRBJ1-2,TRBD1,CASSSPGQGAYGYTF,TGTGCCAGCAGCTCGCCGGGACAGGGGGCCTATGGCTACACCTTC
TRBV11-3,.,TRBJ2-1,TRBD2,CASSRRGGYGGGADEQFF,TGTGCCAGCAGCAGGCGGGGCGGTTATGGCGGGGGGGCTGATGAGCAGTTCTTC
TRBV2,once,TRBJ2-7,.,CAGTGAGEQYF,TGTGCCGGTACAGGGGCGGGGGAGCAGTACTTC
TRBV30,.,TRBJ1-5,.,CAWGGANQPQHF,TGTGCCTGGGGAGGGGCCAATCAGCCCCAGCATTTT
TRBV7-2,once,TRBJ2-1,TRBD2,CASSLASGRDYNEQFF,TGTGCCAGCAGCTTAGCGAGCGGGAGAGACTACAATGAGCAGTTCTTC
TRBV25-1,.,TRBJ2-3,.,CASSEWGQNTDTQYF,TGTGCCAGCAGTGAATGGGGCCAGAACACAGATACGCAGTATTTT
TRBV7-2,.,TRBJ2-7,.,CASSSRVEQYF,TGTGCCAGCAGCTCCAGGGTTGAGCAGTACTTC
TRBV27,.,TRBJ2-7,TRBD2,CASSSKAGLYYEQYF,TGTGCCAGCAGTTCTAAAGCGGGGCTTTACTACGAGCAGTACTTC
TRBV10-2,.,TRBJ1-6,.,CASSEGRVGGPLHF,TGCGCCAGCAGTGAGGGGCGGGTGGGGGGTCCCCTCCACTTT
TRBV10-1,.,TRBJ2-4,.,CASSEPRGIETVGKNIQYF,TGCGCCAGCAGTGAGCCCAGAGGGATAGAGACGGTTGGCAAAAACATTCAGTACTTC
TRBV29-1,.,TRBJ1-4,.,CSVEGREGQGIRKLFF,TGCAGCGTTGAAGGTAGAGAGGGCCAAGGGATAAGAAAACTGTTTTTT
TRBV6-5,.,TRBJ1-4,.,CASKEQGRSNEKLFF,TGTGCCAGCAAGGAACAGGGAAGATCTAATGAAAAACTGTTTTTT
TRBV3-1/TRBV3-2,few,TRBJ2-5,.,CASQGDFRGGSTETQYF,TGTGCCTCACAAGGGGATTTTAGGGGAGGCTCCACGGAGACCCAGTACTTC
TRBV28,.,TRBJ1-1,.,CASSDRTPFF,TGTGCCAGCAGCGACAGGACTCCTTTCTTT
TRBV27,few,TRBJ2-2,TRBD2,CAIRTSGTGELFF,TGTGCCATCAGGACTAGCGGGACCGGGGAGCTGTTTTTT
TRBV7-2,once,TRBJ1-3,.,CASSLAQANTIYF,TGTGCCAGCAGCTTAGCACAGGCCAACACCATATATTTT
TRBV7-8,.,TRBJ1-6,.,CASSLAGAISSPLHF,TGTGCCAGCAGCTTAGCGGGGGCAATTAGTTCACCCCTCCACTTT
TRBV7-2,.,TRBJ1-2,TRBD1,CASSPGQGVGWGYGYTF,TGTGCCAGCAGCCCTGGACAGGGGGTGGGATGGGGCTATGGCTACACCTTC
TRBV5-1,.,TRBJ1-2,.,CASSGGASSNYGYTF,TGCGCCAGCAGCGGCGGGGCCAGTTCTAACTATGGCTACACCTTC
TRBV7-2,.,TRBJ2-6,TRBD1,CASSPSGTDFSGANVLTF,TGTGCCAGCAGCCCTTCCGGGACAGACTTCTCTGGGGCCAACGTCCTGACTTTC
TRBV11-3,.,TRBJ2-2,TRBD2,CASSRAGGVAGELFF,TGTGCCAGCAGCAGAGCGGGAGGGGTCGCCGGGGAGCTGTTTTTT
TRBV11-3,.,TRBJ2-5,TRBD2,CASSLGVTTSGEGTQYF,TGTGCCAGCAGCTTAGGGGTGACGACTAGCGGGGAAGGGACCCAGTACTTC
TRBV7-9,once,TRBJ1-4,TRBD1,CATVQGANEKLFF,TGTGCCACCGTACAGGGGGCTAATGAAAAACTGTTTTTT
TRBV7-9,.,TRBJ2-7,.,CASSSYGYEQYF,TGTGCCAGCAGCTCATACGGGTACGAGCAGTACTTC
TRBV10-1,.,TRBJ2-7,.,CASSVRGNEQYF,TGCGCCAGCAGTGTACGGGGGAACGAGCAGTACTTC
TRBV4-1,.,TRBJ2-2,TRBD2,CASKVTSGRENTGELFF,TGCGCCAGCAAGGTAACTAGCGGGAGGGAGAACACCGGGGAGCTGTTTTTT
TRBV19,.,TRBJ2-1,TRBD2,CASRYSGLADYNEQFF,TGTGCCAGTAGGTATTCGGGACTAGCCGATTACAATGAGCAGTTCTTC
TRBV13,.,TRBJ2-1,TRBD2,CASSLELAGNEQFF,TGTGCCAGCAGCTTAGAACTAGCGGGTAATGAGCAGTTCTTC
TRBV30,.,TRBJ2-1,.,CAWSQGSSYNEQFF,TGTGCCTGGAGCCAAGGGAGCTCCTACAATGAGCAGTTCTTC
TRBV29-1,.,TRBJ2-1,TRBD2,CSATRGTSGNEQFF,TGCAGCGCTACAAGAGGGACTAGCGGCAATGAGCAGTTCTTC